The sequence of this T cell receptor (beta chain) was determined in a study of human T cells and chemical hapten exposure. As for the study in general: Each week of the roughly 22-week study, patients had diphenylcyclopropenone applied to the scalp.

Noted time point: patch test 1, 2 weeks after DPC sensitization. Treatment in this sample: therapeutic diphenylcyclopropenone sensitization with weekly scalp DPC. People who gave samples had alopecia, were 18 to 70 years old, and were suitable for DPC. Germline V lookup: CDR1 LGHNT, CDR2 FRNRAP. The CDR3 is 15 residues long. Trimming took 3 bases from V and 3 from J; bases not matched to a gene: 8. Per the study methods: With a range of 23,224 to 690,600, the median per sample was about 87,000 TCRs. TCRdb redid the calling of the RACE reads with MiXCR, one entry per CDR3 protein. TCRdb, not the authors, supplied the V and J calls. The sample contains about 360,000 distinct CDR3 sequences, around 7% of which appear only once. Ten or more counts support this clonotype.

Sequencing used whole blood, obtained in connection with sensitization to the hapten diphenylcyclopropenone (DPC). The clonotype comes from a woman aged 18-29 years with alopecia areata. Some clones in this sample may be carry-over from other donors' samples. The chain is built from TRBV12-5 and TRBJ2-7; 7 positions match TRBD1. CDR3 in amino acids: CASGLSDRTLYEQYF. CDR3 DNA: TGTGCTAGTGGTTTATCGGACAGGACCCTCTACGAGCAGTACTTC.